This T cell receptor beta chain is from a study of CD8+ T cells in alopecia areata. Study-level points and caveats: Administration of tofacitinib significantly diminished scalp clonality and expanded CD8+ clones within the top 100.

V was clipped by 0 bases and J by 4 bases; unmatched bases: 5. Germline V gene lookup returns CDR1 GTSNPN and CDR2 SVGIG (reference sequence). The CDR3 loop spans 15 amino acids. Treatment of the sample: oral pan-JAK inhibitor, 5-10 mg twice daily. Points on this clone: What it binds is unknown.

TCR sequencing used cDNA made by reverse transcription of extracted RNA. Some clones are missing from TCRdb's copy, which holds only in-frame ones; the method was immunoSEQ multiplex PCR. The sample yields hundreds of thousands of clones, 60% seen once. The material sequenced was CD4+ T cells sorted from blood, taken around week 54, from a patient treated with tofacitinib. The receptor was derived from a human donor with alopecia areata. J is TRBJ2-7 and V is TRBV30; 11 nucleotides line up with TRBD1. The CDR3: CAWSVGDRGAYEQYF. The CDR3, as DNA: TGTGCCTGGAGTGTTGGGGACAGGGGGGCTTACGAGCAGTACTTC.